The sequence of this T cell receptor (beta chain) was determined in a study of cytomegalovirus exposure and HLA in healthy donors. Whole-study context: The roughly 110 validation repertoires were produced on the same platform as the approximately 670 repertoires of the first cohort. This was reported in a later analysis. Whole-study findings and limits: TCR clusters originating in the first cohort tended to co-occur in the 110 or so validation repertoires, according to a later analysis.

This table comes from immunoSEQ multiplex PCR, and its TCRdb copy is limited to in-frame clones, with some not included. The sample lists fewer than 250,000 clones, approximately 80% occurring once. The donors were part of the roughly 120-subject validation cohort, which stood apart from the 666-subject first cohort. CDR3 length equals 16 residues. Losses at the gene ends were 0 bases for V and 8 bases for J; bases not matched to a gene: 7. In germline, CDR1 is MGHRA, CDR2 YSYEKL. A note on this clone: As yet, its antigen is unknown.

The rearrangement joins TRBV4-1 to TRBJ2-1, with 10 bases that match TRBD2. Sequencing was performed on PBMCs. The receptor was derived from a woman between 25 and 40 years old in good health and CMV-seropositive. In nucleotides, the CDR3 is TGCGCCAGCAGCCAAGATTCTAGCGGGAGTGCCGATGAGCAGTTCTTC. Translated, it gives CASSQDSSGSADEQFF.